These T cell receptor beta chains were read from a single sample in a study of T cell repertoires in cytomegalovirus infection. A single record per CDR3 protein comes from TCRdb applying MiXCR to the reads. This sample has about 58,000 distinct CDR3 sequences; 15% to 25% occur once, and the top ten carry roughly 60%. Their cognate antigens are unknown. This specimen was CD8+ T cells from cultured PBMCs, taken from culture after CMV antigen stimulation. These receptors came from a human donor in good health (CMV status not recorded). Some clones in this sample may be carry-over from other donors' samples. CDR3s include the opening cysteine and the closing phenylalanine or tryptophan. The order of the fields is CDR3 DNA, CDR3 protein, clone size, D gene, V gene, J gene. The D gene is left open where the match is weak. The size of a clone is reported for some rows only, either as once, few or many, or as a class for expanded clones.

TGTGCCAGCAGCTTAAACTTCGCCGGGCCCGGGGAGCTGTTTTTT	CASSLNFAGPGELFF	.	.	TRBV7-6	TRBJ2-2
TGTGCCAGCAGCTTAGCGCTGGGTCTAGCGGCTGCAGAGACCCAGTACTTC	CASSLALGLAAAETQYF	many	TRBD2	TRBV7-2	TRBJ2-5
TGTGCCACCAGCAGAGATCGGGGTAGCGCTGAAGCTTTCTTT	CATSRDRGSAEAFF	few	.	TRBV15	TRBJ1-1
TGTGCCAGCAGTCCTGGGACTAGCAGCTACGAGCAGTACTTC	CASSPGTSSYEQYF	few	TRBD2	TRBV12-3/TRBV12-4	TRBJ2-7
TGTGCCAGCAGCTTCAGTACCACAGATACGCAGTATTTT	CASSFSTTDTQYF	.	.	TRBV7-2	TRBJ2-3
TGTGCCAGCAGTTTATCGTCCAGGGGTCACCGCTCCTACGAGCAGTACTTC	CASSLSSRGHRSYEQYF	.	.	TRBV27	TRBJ2-7
TGTGCCAGCACCATACAGATACACACTGAAGCTTTCTTT	CASTIQIHTEAFF	once	.	TRBV6-6	TRBJ1-1
TGTGCTAGTGGCACCCCCGGTTGGGGCTACACCTTC	CASGTPGWGYTF	.	.	TRBV12-5	TRBJ1-2
TGTGCCAGCAGCTCCCGGGACATTAACTATGGCTACACCTTC	CASSSRDINYGYTF	.	.	TRBV5-4	TRBJ1-2
TGTGCCAGCAGTCCAGGGACTAGCGGGATCATAGATACGCAGTATTTT	CASSPGTSGIIDTQYF	many	TRBD2	TRBV27	TRBJ2-3
TGTGCCAGCATGGACAGGGGATTGAACTATGGCTACACCTTC	CASMDRGLNYGYTF	many	TRBD1	TRBV27	TRBJ1-2
TGTGCCAGCAGCTTAAATTTAGGAGGGTTTTACAATGAGCAGTTCTTC	CASSLNLGGFYNEQFF	.	.	TRBV7-3	TRBJ2-1
TGTGCCAGCAGCCCCCCTGCAGCAACCGGGGAGCTGTTTTTT	CASSPPAATGELFF	few	.	TRBV7-9	TRBJ2-2
TGTGCCAGCAGCTTATGGGGGCGAGACACCGGGGAGCTGTTTTTT	CASSLWGRDTGELFF	few	.	TRBV7-9	TRBJ2-2
TGTGCCAGCATAGGGGGGAGCGGGAGTCCCTACGAGCAGTACTTC	CASIGGSGSPYEQYF	once	TRBD2	TRBV6-5	TRBJ2-7
TGTGCCAGCAGCGGGACATTAGGACTAGCGGGAGTGTTGAGGGGCACAGATACGCAGTATTTT	CASSGTLGLAGVLRGTDTQYF	many	TRBD2	TRBV7-2	TRBJ2-3
TGTGCCAGCAGCCTTGGGGGCAGGATGAACACTGAAGCTTTCTTT	CASSLGGRMNTEAFF	few	.	TRBV7-9	TRBJ1-1
TGTGCCAGCAGTTTTCGCGGAACCGGGTCCGGCTACGAGCAGTACTTC	CASSFRGTGSGYEQYF	few	.	TRBV6-2/TRBV6-3	TRBJ2-7